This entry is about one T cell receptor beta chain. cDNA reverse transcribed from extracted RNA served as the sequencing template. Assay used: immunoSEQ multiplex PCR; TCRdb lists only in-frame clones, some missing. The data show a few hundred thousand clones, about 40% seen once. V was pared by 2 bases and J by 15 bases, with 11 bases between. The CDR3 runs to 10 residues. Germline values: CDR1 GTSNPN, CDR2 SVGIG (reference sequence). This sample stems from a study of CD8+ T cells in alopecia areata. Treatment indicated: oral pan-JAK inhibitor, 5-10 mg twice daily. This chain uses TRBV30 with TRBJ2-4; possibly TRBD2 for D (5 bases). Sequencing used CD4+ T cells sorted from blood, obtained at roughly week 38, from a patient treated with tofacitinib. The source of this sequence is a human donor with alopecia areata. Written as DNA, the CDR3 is TGTGCCTGGAGTAGTACTAGGGTGTACTTC. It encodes CAWSSTRVYF. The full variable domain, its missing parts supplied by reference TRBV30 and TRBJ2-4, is SQTIHQWPATLVQPVGSPLSLECTVEGTSNPNLYWYRQAAGRGLQLLFYSVGIGQISSEVPQNLSASRPQDRQFILSSKKLLLSDSGFYLCAWSSTRVYFGAGTRLSVL.